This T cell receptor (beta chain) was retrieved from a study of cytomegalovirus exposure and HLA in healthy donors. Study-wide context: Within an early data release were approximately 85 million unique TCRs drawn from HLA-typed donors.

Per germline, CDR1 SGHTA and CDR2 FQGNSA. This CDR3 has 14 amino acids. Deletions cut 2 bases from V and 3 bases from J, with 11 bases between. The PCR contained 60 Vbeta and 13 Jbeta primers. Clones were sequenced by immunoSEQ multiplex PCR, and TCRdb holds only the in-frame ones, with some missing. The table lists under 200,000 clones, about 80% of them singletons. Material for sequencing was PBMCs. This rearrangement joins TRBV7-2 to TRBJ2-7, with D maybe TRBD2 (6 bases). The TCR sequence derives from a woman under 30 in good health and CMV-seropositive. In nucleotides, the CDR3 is TGTGCCAGCAGCTTATCTGGCGGGGTCTACGAGCAGTACGTC. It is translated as CASSLSGGVYEQYV.